This T cell receptor beta chain was retrieved from a study of graft-versus-host responses after intestinal transplantation. Whole-study context: Uniformly, recipients were administered anti-thymocyte globulin induction with subsequent tacrolimus and steroids for roughly three years.

Some clones are missing from TCRdb's copy, which holds only in-frame ones; the method was immunoSEQ multiplex PCR. Of approximately 90,000 clones detected, about nine tenths appear once; the ten largest clones hold about 0.27%. Points from the study as a whole: HvG clone declines early post-transplant were associated with peak circulating GvH levels. GvH clonotypes were identified within recipient marrow, with a subset emerging first in ileum or blood. Some patients had graft-donor T cell macrochimerism, and their allografts showed high graft-versus-host to host-versus-graft clonal ratios.

V shed 2 bases, J shed 2 bases, and the junction held 4 bases outside the gene matches. The CDR3 is made up of 15 amino acids. Looked up from germline, CDR1 is SGHDT and CDR2 is YYEEEE. About this clone: Its antigen is unknown.

The rearrangement links TRBV5-6 to TRBJ2-5; 9 bases map to TRBD2. Sequenced here: unstimulated CD4+ T cells sorted from spleen or lymph node cells, sampled before transplant. This clonotype was obtained from a human donor who was the organ donor for an intestinal transplant. The CDR3 region is CASSFLAGQQETQYF. The CDR3 DNA follows: TGTGCCAGCAGCTTCCTAGCGGGGCAACAAGAGACCCAGTACTTC.